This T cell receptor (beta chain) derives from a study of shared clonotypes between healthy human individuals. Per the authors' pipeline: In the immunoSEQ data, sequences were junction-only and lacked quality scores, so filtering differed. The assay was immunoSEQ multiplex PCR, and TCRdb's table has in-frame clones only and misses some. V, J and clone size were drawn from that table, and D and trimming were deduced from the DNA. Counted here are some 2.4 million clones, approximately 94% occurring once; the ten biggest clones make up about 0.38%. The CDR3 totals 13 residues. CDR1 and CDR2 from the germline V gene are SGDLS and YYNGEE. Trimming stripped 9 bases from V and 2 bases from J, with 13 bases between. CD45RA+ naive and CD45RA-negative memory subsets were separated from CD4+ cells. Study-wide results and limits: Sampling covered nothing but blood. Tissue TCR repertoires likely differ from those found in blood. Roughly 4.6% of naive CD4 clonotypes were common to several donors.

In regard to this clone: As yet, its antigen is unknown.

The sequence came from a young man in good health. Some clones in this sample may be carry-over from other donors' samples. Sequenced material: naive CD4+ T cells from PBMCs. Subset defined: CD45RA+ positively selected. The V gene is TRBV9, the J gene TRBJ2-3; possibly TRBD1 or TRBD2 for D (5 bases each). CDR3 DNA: TGTGCCACCTCCGGGACCTCCACAGATACGCAGTATTTT. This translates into CATSGTSTDTQYF.